Following are 2 T cell receptor beta chains from one sample sequenced in a study of OX40 agonist ivuxolimab in advanced cancers. The repertoire was sequenced with immunoSEQ multiplex PCR; TCRdb's copy has only in-frame clones and lacks some. The table records tens of thousands of clones, approximately 85% of them present only once. The sample was CD4+ or CD8+ T cells sorted from blood, taken in a trial of the OX40 agonist ivuxolimab. The receptors come from an adult with an advanced solid tumor such as melanoma, head and neck, liver or kidney cancer.

This clone was detected only once. The gene calls are TRBV19 and TRBJ1-2, with TRBD1 matching over 9 bases. CDR1 LNHDA and CDR2 SQIVND come from the germline V gene (reference sequence). The trim removed 5 bases at V and 2 bases at J, leaving 15 bases unmatched. The CDR3 runs 18 residues. CDR3 in amino acids: CASSAPTGGGKRNYGYTF. In DNA, the CDR3 is TGTGCCAGTAGTGCTCCCACAGGGGGCGGGAAACGAAACTATGGCTACACCTTC.

The V call is TRBV9, the J call TRBJ2-1, with no clear D. The CDR3 sequence is 15 residues long. Germline V gives CDR1 SGDLS, CDR2 YYNGEE. Trimming stripped 4 bases from V and 6 bases from J, with 17 bases between. CDR3 DNA sequence: TGTGCCAGCAGCTCACACCGGGTCTTAGTCAATGAGCAGTTCTTC. Protein sequence: CASSSHRVLVNEQFF.